This passage covers 23 T cell receptor beta chains from one sample sequenced in a study of cytomegalovirus exposure and HLA in healthy donors. With 60 Vbeta and 13 Jbeta primers, the PCR was carried out. Using immunoSEQ multiplex PCR, the repertoire was profiled, and TCRdb retains in-frame clones only, with some absent. The sample lists under 200,000 clones, more than 80% occurring once. Material: PBMCs. These receptors were collected from a woman aged 18 to 35 in good health and CMV-seronegative.

The genes are TRBV5-1 and TRBJ1-2; D possibly corresponds to TRBD1 (5 bases). CDR1 and CDR2 (germline): SGHRS, YFSETQ. The CDR3 extends over 15 amino acids. Trimming shortened V by 0 bases and J by 4 bases, and 13 bases separated the two germline ends. Here the CDR3 DNA reads TGCGCCAGCAGCTTGGGAGTGGGGGGTAGCTATGGCTACACCTTC. Protein: CASSLGVGGSYGYTF.

This chain uses TRBV6-1 with TRBJ1-1, with D possibly being TRBD1 (5 bases). V was cut by 1 base and J by 1 base, with 10 bases left in between. In germline, CDR1 is MNHNS, CDR2 SASEGT. The CDR3 extends over 15 amino acids. The CDR3 nucleotides read TGTGCCAGCAGTGAAGGGGCAGGGCCGAACACTGAAGCTTTCTTT. This gives the protein CASSEGAGPNTEAFF.

The chain recombines TRBV6-5 with TRBJ2-5; a possible D gene is TRBD2 (6 bases). The J call may be faulty, since TRBJ2-7 better matches the DNA end. This CDR3 has 16 amino acids. The V gene's germline CDR1 is MNHEY and CDR2 SVGAGI. CDR3 region: CASSYSKASAYYEQYF. The CDR3 DNA reads TGTGCCAGCAGTTACTCGAAGGCTAGCGCTTACTACGAGCAGTACTTC.

This rearrangement joins TRBV30 to TRBJ2-6; D gene uncertain. CDR1 and CDR2 (germline): GTSNPN, SVGIG (reference sequence). This CDR3 is 15 amino acids long. Trimming removed 6 bases from V and 0 bases from J, with 12 bases in between. The DNA for the CDR3 is TGTGCCTGCAGTTCCGGGTCCTCTGGGGCCAACGTCCTGACTTTC. It encodes CACSSGSSGANVLTF.

The chain employs TRBV28 and TRBJ2-5; 8 bases fit TRBD1. The J call is doubtful: the DNA matches TRBJ2-7 better. In germline, CDR1 is MDHEN, CDR2 SYDVKM. This CDR3 is 14 amino acids long. Written as DNA, the CDR3 is TGTGCCAGCAGTCCCGGACAGGGCTCCTACGAGCAGTACTTC. Its protein product is CASSPGQGSYEQYF.

In this sample, this clone turned up a few times. The J gene is TRBJ1-6, the V gene TRBV9; TRBD1 might be the D (6 bases). Trimming took 6 bases from V and 10 from J, leaving 14 bases between them. The germline gives CDR1 SGDLS, CDR2 YYNGEE. The CDR3 consists of 13 residues. CDR3 sequence: CASKGGVDSPLHF. The CDR3 DNA is TGTGCCAGCAAAGGGGGAGTCGACTCACCCCTCCACTTT.

The V call is TRBV5-1, the J call TRBJ2-7; 8 bases fit TRBD1. CDR1 and CDR2 from the germline V gene are SGHRS and YFSETQ. V gave up 0 bases and J gave up 6 bases; unmatched junction bases: 2. CDR3 length: 13 amino acids. This CDR3 reads CASSLGQGIEQYF. As DNA, the CDR3 is TGCGCCAGCAGCTTGGGACAGGGGATCGAGCAGTACTTC. The variable domain in full, with the rest retrieved from reference TRBV5-1 and TRBJ2-7, is KAGVTQTPRYLIKTRGQQVTLSCSPISGHRSVSWYQQTPGQGLQFLFEYFSETQRNKGNFPGRFSGRQFSNSRSEMNVSTLELGDSALYLCASSLGQGIEQYFGPGTRLTVT.

The chain links TRBV11-2 to TRBJ2-1; the match to TRBD2 covers 12 bases. CDR3 length: 14 residues. Losses at the gene ends were 1 base for V and 13 bases for J; bases not matched to a gene: 5. Germline CDR1 SGHAT, CDR2 FQNNGV. DNA of the CDR3: TGTGCCAGCAGCTTAGGGCTAGCGGGAGGGGATCAGTTCTTC. It codes for CASSLGLAGGDQFF.

V usage is TRBV28 and J usage is TRBJ2-7; TRBD2 matches 7 bases. This CDR3 region has 14 residues. Trimming at V came to 8 bases and at J to 0 bases, leaving 7 bases not matched to a gene. Germline loops: CDR1 MDHEN, CDR2 SYDVKM. CDR3 residues: CASFAGVRSYEQYF. In nucleotides, the CDR3 is TGTGCCAGCTTTGCGGGAGTCCGCTCCTACGAGCAGTACTTC.

The chain uses TRBV5-4 and TRBJ2-7, with 11 positions matching TRBD2. V lost 0 bases and J lost 5; bases outside the gene matches: 7. Looked up from germline, CDR1 is SGHNT and CDR2 is YYREEE (reference sequence). CDR3 size: 16 residues. CDR3 amino acids: CASSLGATSGANEQYF. In nucleotides, the CDR3 is TGTGCCAGCAGCTTGGGGGCGACTAGCGGGGCCAACGAGCAGTACTTC.

This clone was counted once. The chain recombines TRBV4-1 with TRBJ1-2; D uncertain. The V end lost 1 base, the J end lost 0 bases, and 9 bases lay between the germline ends. This CDR3 is built from 15 residues. Germline CDR1 is MGHRA and CDR2 is YSYEKL. Written as DNA, the CDR3 is TGCGCCAGCAGCCAAGTACAGCAAACTAACTATGGCTACACCTTC. As protein: CASSQVQQTNYGYTF.

This clone has just a few counts. V gene TRBV19 combines with J gene TRBJ2-1, with 8 positions matching TRBD2. V dropped 6 bases and J dropped 0; count of bases not matched to a gene: 7. CDR1 is LNHDA, CDR2 SQIVND, per germline (reference sequence). The CDR3 consists of 16 residues. CDR3 nucleotides: TGTGCCAGTAGCTGGACTAGCCCCAGCTCCTACAATGAGCAGTTCTTC. It translates to CASSWTSPSSYNEQFF.

The V and J genes are TRBV6-5 and TRBJ2-1, with TRBD1 as a possible D gene (6 bases). The CDR3 totals 15 residues. The germline V gene has CDR1 MNHEY and CDR2 SVGAGI. V lost 5 bases, J lost 1 base, and 12 bases lay in between. The CDR3, as DNA: TGTGCCAGCAGTCTTGACAGGTCTTCCTACAATGAGCAGTTCTTC. Amino acids: CASSLDRSSYNEQFF.

This clone appeared once. J is TRBJ1-2 and V is TRBV5-1; tentatively, D is TRBD1 (5 bases). Trimming left V 1 base short and J 7 bases short, with 14 bases between. Germline lookup yields CDR1 SGHRS and CDR2 YFSETQ. This CDR3 region has 14 residues. The DNA of the CDR3 is TGCGCCAGCAGCTTGTGGGGGGAGTCGCGTGGCTACACCTTC. Protein product: CASSLWGESRGYTF.

The V and J genes are TRBV19 and TRBJ2-5, with 8 bases that match TRBD1. The trim removed 6 bases at V and 7 bases at J, leaving 7 bases unmatched. The CDR3 length is 13 residues. CDR1 and CDR2 from the germline V gene are LNHDA and SQIVND (reference sequence). CDR3 loop: CASRGGQGRTQYF. The CDR3, as DNA: TGTGCCAGTAGAGGCGGACAGGGACGGACCCAGTACTTC.

The CDR3 sequence: CASSRATGGERYGYTF. CDR3 nucleotide sequence: TGCGCCAGCAGCCGAGCTACAGGGGGGGAACGGTATGGCTACACCTTC. The rearrangement uses TRBV4-1 and TRBJ1-2, with 8 nucleotides matching TRBD1. V dropped 4 bases and J dropped 5; count of bases not matched to a gene: 12. The V gene's germline CDR1 is MGHRA and CDR2 YSYEKL. The CDR3 has 16 amino acids.

V usage is TRBV7-9 and J usage is TRBJ1-4; 10 bases match TRBD1. CDR1 is SEHNR and CDR2 is FQNEAQ in the germline V gene (reference sequence). This CDR3 comprises 15 residues. V lost 2 bases to trimming and J lost 8 bases; unmatched junction nucleotides: 5. The CDR3 region is CASSLRDRGAEKLFF. CDR3 DNA: TGTGCCAGCAGCTTACGGGACAGGGGAGCCGAAAAACTGTTTTTT.

The chain recombines TRBV4-1 with TRBJ1-1; D not certain. The CDR3 sequence is 15 residues long. The V and J ends lost 4 bases and 7 bases respectively, with 19 bases between them. Germline assignment: CDR1 MGHRA and CDR2 YSYEKL. CDR3 in DNA: TGCGCCAGCAGCCCTGGAGAACGACCTTCGAGTGAAGCTTTCTTT. It codes for CASSPGERPSSEAFF.

The chain combines TRBV7-9 with TRBJ2-7, with TRBD1 as a possible D gene (6 bases). This CDR3 has 15 residues. The germline gives CDR1 SEHNR, CDR2 FQNEAQ (reference sequence). V was pared by 6 bases and J by 2 bases, with 17 bases between. The CDR3 sequence is CASSLNQGQTYEQYF. The CDR3 DNA reads TGTGCCAGCAGTTTAAACCAGGGGCAGACCTACGAGCAGTACTTC.

The rearrangement uses TRBV30 and TRBJ1-5; tentative D call: TRBD1 (6 bases). This CDR3 spans 17 amino acids. The germline gives CDR1 GTSNPN, CDR2 SVGIG (reference sequence). V lost 2 bases and J 2 bases, leaving 19 bases between the germline ends. The CDR3, as DNA: TGTGCCTGGAGTAGGGGGTTCCATGATTTGGGCAATCAGCCCCAGCATTTT. Translated: CAWSRGFHDLGNQPQHF.

The chain joins TRBV10-3 to TRBJ1-5; the match to TRBD1 covers 10 bases. V lost 0 bases to trimming and J lost 0 bases; unmatched junction nucleotides: 5. In germline, CDR1 is ENHRY, CDR2 SYGVKD. The CDR3 loop spans 18 amino acids. As DNA, the CDR3 is TGTGCCATCAGTGAGTCGAGGGACAGGGGTTATAGCAATCAGCCCCAGCATTTT. It encodes CAISESRDRGYSNQPQHF.

This chain connects TRBV7-9 to TRBJ1-3; 8 bases map to TRBD1. There are 18 residues in the CDR3. CDR1 and CDR2 from the germline V gene are SEHNR and FQNEAQ (reference sequence). V lost 0 bases, J lost 4 bases, and 11 bases stayed unmatched. CDR3: CASSLANIQGARGNTIYF. Here the CDR3 DNA reads TGTGCCAGCAGCTTAGCCAATATCCAGGGGGCGCGCGGAAACACCATATATTTT.

The V gene is TRBV5-1, the J gene TRBJ1-2, with 8 bases matching TRBD1. The germline V gene encodes CDR1 SGHRS and CDR2 YFSETQ. The CDR3 contains 15 residues. V dropped 0 bases and J dropped 4; count of bases not matched to a gene: 5. For the CDR3, the DNA is TGCGCCAGCAGCTTGGGCGACAGGGGTACCTATGGCTACACCTTC. Translated, it gives CASSLGDRGTYGYTF.